Presented here are 23 T cell receptor beta chains from one specimen sequenced in a study of shared clonotypes between healthy human individuals. TCRdb's table, derived via immunoSEQ multiplex PCR, lists solely in-frame clones and lacks some. The table includes roughly 1,000,000 clones, 75% to 80% detected once. Sequenced material: memory CD4+ T cells from PBMCs. The subset is: CD45RA-negative fraction. The receptors were gathered from a man aged 18 to 29 in good health. Some clones in this sample may be carry-over from other donors' samples.

This clone was seen ten or more times. This sample also contains other DNA sequences that code for the same CDR3. The chain is built from TRBV6-5 and TRBJ2-6; no reliable D call. Per germline, CDR1 MNHEY and CDR2 SVGAGI. The CDR3 has 14 amino acids. The V end lost 6 bases, the J end lost 4 bases, and 10 bases lay between the germline ends. The CDR3 protein is CASSPASGANVLTF. CDR3 DNA: TGTGCCAGCAGCCCTGCCTCGGGGGCCAACGTCCTGACTTTC.

This rearrangement joins TRBV30 to TRBJ1-1; tentatively, D is TRBD1 (6 bases). From germline, CDR1 is GTSNPN and CDR2 SVGIG (reference sequence). V was trimmed by 0 bases and J by 7 bases, leaving 12 bases between them. The CDR3 spans 13 residues. The CDR3 nucleotides read TGTGCCTGGAGTGTAGTCAGGGGTAGTGAAGCTTTCTTT. Its translation is CAWSVVRGSEAFF.

In nucleotides, the CDR3 is TGTGCCAGCGGTAGCAATATAGCCAAAAACATTCAGTACTTC. Protein: CASGSNIAKNIQYF. The chain couples TRBV28 to TRBJ2-4, with unresolved D. This CDR3 has 14 residues. Germline lookup yields CDR1 MDHEN and CDR2 SYDVKM. With 8 bases removed from V and 0 bases from J, the gap between germline ends came to 11 bases.

V is TRBV18 and J is TRBJ2-4, with D perhaps TRBD2 (6 bases). The V gene's germline CDR1 is KGHSH and CDR2 LQKENI. The CDR3 contains 18 residues. Trimming shortened V by 3 bases and J by 3 bases, and 21 bases separated the two germline ends. The CDR3 DNA reads as TGTGCCAGCTCACCTCGAAATAGACTAGAGGGAAGCAAAAACATTCAGTACTTC. It is translated as CASSPRNRLEGSKNIQYF.

This chain joins TRBV7-3 and TRBJ1-3; D is possibly TRBD1 (5 bases). The germline V and J ends were trimmed by 5 bases and 8 bases, with 16 bases remaining between them. CDR1 is SGHTA, CDR2 FQGTGA, per germline. The CDR3 extends over 14 amino acids. Written as DNA, the CDR3 is TGTGCCAGCAGCCGCGGGACGGCGGGCGACACCATATATTTT. It is translated as CASSRGTAGDTIYF.

This clone has only a few counts. The chain couples TRBV20-1 to TRBJ2-1; 8 bases line up with TRBD2. The CDR3 is 11 residues long. With V trimmed by 7 bases and J by 9 bases, 5 bases remained unmatched. CDR1 DFQATT and CDR2 SNEGSKA come from the germline V gene (reference sequence). The CDR3 is CSGRGGIEQFF. The CDR3 nucleotides read TGCAGTGGCCGGGGGGGCATTGAGCAGTTCTTC.

V gene TRBV28 combines with J gene TRBJ1-5; 9 nucleotides match TRBD1. The CDR3 consists of 16 residues. Germline V lookup: CDR1 MDHEN, CDR2 SYDVKM. J gave up 6 bases and V 5 bases, and 11 bases lay outside the gene matches. CDR3 nucleotide sequence: TGTGCCAGCAGTCTCCAACAGGGGGCGATACGTCAGCCCCAGCATTTT. Its protein is CASSLQQGAIRQPQHF. The full variable domain, rest sourced from reference TRBV28 and TRBJ1-5, is DVKVTQSSRYLVKRTGEKVFLECVQDMDHENMFWYRQDPGLGLRLIYFSYDVKMKEKGDIPEGYSVSREKKERFSLILESASTNQTSMYLCASSLQQGAIRQPQHFGDGTRLSIL.

For this clone: Distinct nucleotide sequences in the sample also encode this CDR3. CDR3 sequence reads: CASSLPGNYGYTF. As DNA, the CDR3 is TGTGCCAGCAGTTTACCAGGGAACTATGGCTACACCTTC. This chain joins TRBV28 and TRBJ1-2, with a weak D call TRBD1 (5 bases). This CDR3 region has 13 residues. The V end was cut by 2 bases, the J end by 2 bases, with 6 bases between. CDR1 is MDHEN, CDR2 SYDVKM, per germline.

The chain couples TRBV23-1 to TRBJ2-5; TRBD2 aligns across 10 bases. TRBV23-1 is given ORF status, its function remaining uncertain. This CDR3 region has 18 residues. Trimming at V came to 6 bases and at J to 5 bases, leaving 18 bases not matched to a gene. The CDR3 DNA sequence: TGCGCCAGCAGCGCCGCGCCAAGCGGGAGGGCTTTAGGGGAGACCCAGTACTTC. Residues: CASSAAPSGRALGETQYF.

V gene TRBV5-4 combines with J gene TRBJ2-7; 10 positions agree with TRBD2. Looked up from germline, CDR1 is SGHNT and CDR2 is YYREEE (reference sequence). The CDR3 covers 16 residues. The V gene end was trimmed by 4 bases and the J gene end by 4 bases; junction bases not matched to a gene: 11. CDR3 DNA sequence: TGTGCCAGCAGCCCCCGAGCGGGAGGGACTTATTACGAGCAGTACTTC. Encoded protein: CASSPRAGGTYYEQYF.

V usage is TRBV27 and J usage is TRBJ2-6, with D hard to call. The CDR3 has 14 residues. Trimming left V 2 bases short and J 4 bases short, with 6 bases between. Germline V gene lookup returns CDR1 MNHEY and CDR2 SMNVEV (reference sequence). The CDR3: CASSLRSGANVLTF. The CDR3 coding sequence is TGTGCCAGCAGTTTACGCTCCGGGGCCAACGTCCTGACTTTC.

The CDR3 sequence is CASSFGPQRPQHF. The CDR3 DNA reads TGCGCCAGCAGCTTCGGTCCCCAGAGGCCCCAGCATTTT. The rearrangement links TRBV5-1 to TRBJ1-5; D call uncertain. Trimming removed 2 bases from V and 9 bases from J, with 12 bases in between. Germline CDR1 and CDR2: SGHRS and YFSETQ. This CDR3 region has 13 residues.

This clone has a single count. The V gene is TRBV11-2, the J gene TRBJ2-2; possible D gene TRBD2, 5 bases. CDR3 size: 15 residues. Looked up from germline, CDR1 is SGHAT and CDR2 is FQNNGV. The V and J ends lost 2 bases and 4 bases respectively, with 11 bases between them. The CDR3 region has the DNA TGTGCCAGCAGCTTACGGCGGGCGGGCACCGGGGAGCTGTTTTTT. It specifies CASSLRRAGTGELFF.

This clone has a single count. The chain joins TRBV29-1 to TRBJ2-7; 7 bases align to TRBD2. The CDR3 spans 16 residues. Germline-derived CDR1 and CDR2 are SQVTM and ANQGSEA. V shed 4 bases and J 1 base; nucleotides not matched to a gene: 13. Here the CDR3 reads CSVAGAFLAASYEQYF. CDR3 DNA: TGCAGCGTTGCCGGAGCATTCCTAGCGGCATCCTACGAGCAGTACTTC.

The chain is built from TRBV10-3 and TRBJ2-7; no clear D gene. The germline V gene encodes CDR1 ENHRY and CDR2 SYGVKD. This CDR3 contains 14 residues. Trimming took 4 bases from V and 2 from J, leaving 12 bases between them. The CDR3 is CAISGRAGTYEQYF. The CDR3 coding sequence is TGTGCCATCAGTGGACGGGCAGGAACCTACGAGCAGTACTTC.

The V call is TRBV5-1, the J call TRBJ2-7; D not resolved. The CDR3 has 15 amino acids. Germline V gene lookup returns CDR1 SGHRS and CDR2 YFSETQ. Between the trimmed V and J ends, which lost 4 bases and 2 bases, there was a span of 16 bases. Here the CDR3 reads CASSAVRSGAYEQYF. In DNA, the CDR3 is TGCGCCAGCAGCGCCGTTCGATCGGGTGCCTACGAGCAGTACTTC.

The V call is TRBV4-1, the J call TRBJ1-4; D remains unclear. The V and J ends lost 1 base and 4 bases respectively, with 13 bases between them. This CDR3 comprises 16 residues. The germline V gene has CDR1 MGHRA and CDR2 YSYEKL. Here the CDR3 reads CASSQGIAGGNEKLFF. CDR3 coding DNA: TGCGCCAGCAGCCAAGGGATAGCTGGTGGTAATGAAAAACTGTTTTTT.

This clone turned up a few times. The CDR3: CASSVAHGDTEAFF. CDR3 DNA: TGTGCCAGCAGCGTAGCCCACGGGGACACTGAAGCTTTCTTT. The chain recombines TRBV9 with TRBJ1-1; D remains ambiguous. Germline CDR1 SGDLS, CDR2 YYNGEE. The CDR3 is made up of 14 amino acids. Trimming cost V 0 bases and J 3 bases, with 9 bases left between them.

The chain carries TRBV5-1 and TRBJ2-3, with TRBD2 as a possible D gene (5 bases). The CDR3 consists of 16 residues. Germline lookup yields CDR1 SGHRS and CDR2 YFSETQ. Between the trimmed V and J ends, which lost 2 bases and 2 bases, there was a span of 15 bases. Written as DNA, the CDR3 is TGCGCCAGCAGCTTCTTAGCGTCCCCCTCCACAGATACGCAGTATTTT. It specifies CASSFLASPSTDTQYF. Full variable domain (missing parts from reference TRBV5-1 and TRBJ2-3): KAGVTQTPRYLIKTRGQQVTLSCSPISGHRSVSWYQQTPGQGLQFLFEYFSETQRNKGNFPGRFSGRQFSNSRSEMNVSTLELGDSALYLCASSFLASPSTDTQYFGPGTRLTVL.

This clone was picked up a small number of times. The rearrangement uses TRBV19 and TRBJ2-3, with D maybe TRBD2 (6 bases). V lost 8 bases and J 1 base, leaving 16 bases between the germline ends. CDR1 LNHDA and CDR2 SQIVND come from the germline V gene (reference sequence). The CDR3 sequence is 15 residues long. The CDR3 loop reads CASSRRASGTDTQYF. CDR3 in DNA: TGTGCCAGTTCTCGGCGGGCTAGCGGCACAGATACGCAGTATTTT.

This chain links TRBV28 with TRBJ2-5, with TRBD2 as a possible D gene (7 bases). V gave up 0 bases and J gave up 7 bases, with 33 bases separating them. Germline assignment: CDR1 MDHEN and CDR2 SYDVKM. The CDR3 consists of 21 residues. In nucleotides, the CDR3 is TGTGCCAGCAGTTTATGGCGATCTCAAGCCGGGACTATCGACTTGACAGGGACCCAGTACTTC. This translates into CASSLWRSQAGTIDLTGTQYF.

This chain joins TRBV27 and TRBJ2-5, with D perhaps matching TRBD1 or TRBD2 (5 bases each). The CDR3 sequence is 14 residues long. Trimming took 6 bases from V and 7 from J, leaving 18 bases between them. Germline CDR1 MNHEY, CDR2 SMNVEV (reference sequence). For the CDR3, the DNA is TGTGCCAGCAGCCAACCGGGACGGACTTGGACCCAGTACTTC. This translates into CASSQPGRTWTQYF.

This clone was observed a handful of times. This chain connects TRBV11-2 to TRBJ1-2; perhaps TRBD1 as D (6 bases). Germline CDR1 reads SGHAT; CDR2 reads FQNNGV. The CDR3 contains 18 residues. Trimming pared 1 base from V and 4 bases from J, leaving 22 bases between. This CDR3 reads CASSLVVAGAGSSYGYTF. CDR3 nucleotides: TGTGCCAGCAGCTTAGTAGTCGCGGGGGCAGGGTCGTCCTATGGCTACACCTTC.